The clone carrying this T cell receptor beta chain was counted only a few times. The target antigen is unknown. The data originate from a study of beta chain features in type 1 diabetes. Whole-study findings and limits: More deletions and fewer insertions at VDJ junctions were found in patients with type 1 diabetes. Researchers report that Type 1 diabetes patients had moderately but significantly shorter TCRB CDR3s across all four CD4+ subsets. Researchers reported that naive, central memory and Treg TCRB repertoires appeared more similar in patients than in healthy donors. In cDNA sequencing, cells with high TCR expression could be over-represented.

Germline CDR1 is SGDLS and CDR2 is YYNGEE. V lost 0 bases to trimming and J lost 0 bases; unmatched junction nucleotides: 0. The CDR3 has 15 amino acids. Expressed TCRB transcripts were sequenced because the isolated RNA had all been reverse transcribed beforehand. Some 3.8 million reads, on average, came from each naive, central memory and regulatory T cell sample. The repertoire was sequenced with immunoSEQ multiplex PCR; TCRdb's copy has only in-frame clones and lacks some. The table shows a few hundred thousand clones, with roughly 13% occurring only once. The TCR comes from a woman in her late teens or twenties with type 1 diabetes. The chain links TRBV9 to TRBJ2-3, with 8 bases fitting TRBD2. Source material: naive CD4+ T cells from blood. The CDR3 coding sequence is TGTGCCAGCAGCGTAGCTAGCGGGAGCACAGATACGCAGTATTTT. Translating it yields CASSVASGSTDTQYF. The complete variable domain, with remaining parts taken from reference TRBV9 and TRBJ2-3, reads DSGVTQTPKHLITATGQRVTLRCSPRSGDLSVYWYQQSLDQGLQFLIQYYNGEERAKGNILERFSAQQFPDLHSELNLSSLELGDSALYFCASSVASGSTDTQYFGPGTRLTVL.